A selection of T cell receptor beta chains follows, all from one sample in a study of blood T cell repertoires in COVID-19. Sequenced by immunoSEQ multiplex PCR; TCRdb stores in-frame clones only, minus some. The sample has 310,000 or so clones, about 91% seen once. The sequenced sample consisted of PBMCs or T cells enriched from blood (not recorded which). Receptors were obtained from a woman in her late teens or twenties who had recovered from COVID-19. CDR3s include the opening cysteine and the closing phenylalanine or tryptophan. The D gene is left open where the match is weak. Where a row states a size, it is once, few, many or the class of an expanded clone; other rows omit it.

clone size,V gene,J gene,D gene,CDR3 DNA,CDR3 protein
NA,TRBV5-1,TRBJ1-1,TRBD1,TGCGCCAGCAGCCCGACAGGGGTTGGGGGTGAAGCTTTCTTT,CASSPTGVGGEAFF
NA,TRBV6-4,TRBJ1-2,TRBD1,TGTGCCAGCGAACCCGGGACAGGGGTTTATGGCTACACCTTC,CASEPGTGVYGYTF
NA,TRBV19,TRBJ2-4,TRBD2,TGTGCCAGTAGTACTCTAGCGGGAGATGCCAAAAACATTCAGTACTTC,CASSTLAGDAKNIQYF
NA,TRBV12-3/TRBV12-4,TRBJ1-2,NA,TGTGCCAGCAGTTTACTACAGGGCCATGGCTACACCTTC,CASSLLQGHGYTF
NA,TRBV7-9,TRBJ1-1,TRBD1,TGTGCCAGCAGCTCCGGACAGGGGGGATGGGGTCGAACTGAAGCTTTCTTT,CASSSGQGGWGRTEAFF
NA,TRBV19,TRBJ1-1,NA,TGTGCCAGTAGTATAGCAGCAGGTGCGAACACTGAAGCTTTCTTT,CASSIAAGANTEAFF
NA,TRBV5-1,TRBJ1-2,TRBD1,TGCGCCAGCAGCTTGGGACAGGGTGGAGGCTACACCTTC,CASSLGQGGGYTF
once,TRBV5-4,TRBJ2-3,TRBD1,TGTGCCAGCAGCGGGGGGATCGACAGGGGAAGCACAGATACGCAGTATTTT,CASSGGIDRGSTDTQYF
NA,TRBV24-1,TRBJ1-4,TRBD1,TGTGCCACCAGTTGGGGGACCAGGGGGCAAGAAAAACTGTTTTTT,CATSWGTRGQEKLFF
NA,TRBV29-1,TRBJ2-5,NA,TGCAGCGTTGATCCAGGGTACCAAGAGACCCAGTACTTC,CSVDPGYQETQYF
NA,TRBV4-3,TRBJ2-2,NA,TGCGCCAGCAGCCAACGGGAGAACACCGGGGAGCTGTTTTTT,CASSQRENTGELFF
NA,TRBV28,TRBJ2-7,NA,TGTGCCAGCAGTCAGGATTACGAGCAGTACTTC,CASSQDYEQYF
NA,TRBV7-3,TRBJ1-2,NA,TGTGCCAGCAGCCCCGTGCACACCGGGAACTATGGCTACACCTTC,CASSPVHTGNYGYTF
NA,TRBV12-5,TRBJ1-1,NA,TGTGCTAGTGGTTTGGTGGGTCTACCTCGCGGCAAGAACACTGAAGCTTTCTTT,CASGLVGLPRGKNTEAFF
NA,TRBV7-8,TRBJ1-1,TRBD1,TGTGCCAGCAGCTTCCCACGGGGACAGTTGAACACTGAAGCTTTCTTT,CASSFPRGQLNTEAFF
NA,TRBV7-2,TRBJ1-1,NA,TGTGCCAGCAGCTTAGGGTTCCGGGTTTTCACTGAAGCTTTCTTT,CASSLGFRVFTEAFF
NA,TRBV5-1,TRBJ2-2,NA,TGCGCCAGCAGCTTGGGTCCAAACAGCGGGGAGCTGTTTTTT,CASSLGPNSGELFF
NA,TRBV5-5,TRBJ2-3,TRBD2,TGTGCCAGCAGCTTCTTTGCGGGAGCGGCAGATACGCAGTATTTT,CASSFFAGAADTQYF
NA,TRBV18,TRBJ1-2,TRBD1,TGTGCCAGCTCGCTGCCCGGGACAGACGGCTACACCTTC,CASSLPGTDGYTF
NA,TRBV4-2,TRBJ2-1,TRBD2,TGTGCCAGCAGCCCTAAGTCGGGGGGGCTAGATGAGCAGTTCTTC,CASSPKSGGLDEQFF
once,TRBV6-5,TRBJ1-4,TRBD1,TGTGCCAGCAGTTACAGGGGGCCGGGTGAAAAACTGTTTTTT,CASSYRGPGEKLFF
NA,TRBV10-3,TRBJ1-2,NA,TGTGCCATCAGTGCAGGGAAGGTCACCTATGGCTACACCTTC,CAISAGKVTYGYTF
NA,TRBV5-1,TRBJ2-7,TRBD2,TGCGCCAGCAGCAGTAAGCGGGGGGCCTCCTACGAGCAGTACTTC,CASSSKRGASYEQYF
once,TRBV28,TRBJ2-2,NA,TGTGCCAGCAGTTTATGGGCGGCCACCGGGGAGCTGTTTTTT,CASSLWAATGELFF
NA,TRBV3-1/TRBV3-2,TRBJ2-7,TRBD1,TGTGCCAGCAGCCAAGCCCTTTTTAGGGGGCGCTTCTACGAGCAGTACTTC,CASSQALFRGRFYEQYF
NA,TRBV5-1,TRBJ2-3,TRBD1,TGCGCCAGCTACCCGACAGGGAGCACAGATACGCAGTATTTT,CASYPTGSTDTQYF
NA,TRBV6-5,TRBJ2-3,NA,TGTGCCAGCAGCGGACTGGGCGCAGGAACGCAGTATTTT,CASSGLGAGTQYF